This TCR beta chain was recovered during a study of OX40 agonist ivuxolimab in advanced cancers. Using immunoSEQ multiplex PCR, the repertoire was profiled, and TCRdb retains in-frame clones only, with some absent. The sample contains around 40,000 clones, 80% of which appear only once. V lost 11 bases and J 6 bases, leaving 18 bases between the germline ends. CDR1 MRHNA and CDR2 SNTAGT come from the germline V gene. The CDR3 length is 13 residues. This clonotype originated in an adult with an advanced solid tumor such as melanoma, head and neck, liver or kidney cancer. This material consisted of CD4+ or CD8+ T cells sorted from blood, taken in a trial of the OX40 agonist ivuxolimab. The chain links TRBV6-4 to TRBJ2-3; weak D call: TRBD2 (5 bases). CDR3 sequence: CAPPWSGSDTQYF. CDR3 coding DNA: TGTGCCCCACCCTGGTCGGGATCGGATACGCAGTATTTT.